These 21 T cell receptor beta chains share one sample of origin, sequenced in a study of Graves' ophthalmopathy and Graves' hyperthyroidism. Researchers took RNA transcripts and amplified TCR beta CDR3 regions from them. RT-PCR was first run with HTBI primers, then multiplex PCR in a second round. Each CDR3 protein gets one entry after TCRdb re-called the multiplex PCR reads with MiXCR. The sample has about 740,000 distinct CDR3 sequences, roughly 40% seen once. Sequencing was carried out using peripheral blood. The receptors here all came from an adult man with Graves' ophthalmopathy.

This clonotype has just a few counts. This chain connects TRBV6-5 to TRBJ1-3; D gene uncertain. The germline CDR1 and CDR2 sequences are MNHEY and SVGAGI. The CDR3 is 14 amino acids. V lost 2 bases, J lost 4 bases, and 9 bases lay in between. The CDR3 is CASSYKGGGNTIYF. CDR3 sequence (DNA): TGTGCCAGCAGTTACAAAGGAGGGGGAAACACCATATATTTT.

CDR3: CASSLSGPEKLFF. CDR3 nucleotides: TGTGCCAGCAGTTTATCGGGGCCTGAAAAACTGTTTTTT. The chain employs TRBV25-1 and TRBJ1-4, with D maybe TRBD1 (5 bases). This CDR3 has 13 amino acids. Germline assignment: CDR1 MGHDK and CDR2 SYGVNS. The V end was cut by 5 bases, the J end by 7 bases, with 11 bases between.

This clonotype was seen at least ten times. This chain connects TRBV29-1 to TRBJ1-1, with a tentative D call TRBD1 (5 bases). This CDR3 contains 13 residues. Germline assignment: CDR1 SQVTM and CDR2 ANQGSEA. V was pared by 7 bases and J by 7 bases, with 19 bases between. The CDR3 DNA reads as TGCAGCGGGGTAGGGCAGGGTTCAGGTGAAGCTTTCTTT. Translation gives CSGVGQGSGEAFF.

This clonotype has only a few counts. DNA of the CDR3: TGTGCCAGCAGTTTACATTCACCCCTCCACTTT. Protein: CASSLHSPLHF. The chain combines TRBV27 with TRBJ1-6; no firm D call. In germline, CDR1 is MNHEY, CDR2 SMNVEV (reference sequence). This CDR3 is built from 11 residues. V lost 2 bases to trimming and J lost 8 bases, with 1 base between them.

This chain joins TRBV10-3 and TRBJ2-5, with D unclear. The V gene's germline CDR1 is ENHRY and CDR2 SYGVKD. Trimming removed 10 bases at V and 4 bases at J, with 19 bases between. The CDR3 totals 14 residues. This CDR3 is CATTILPGGETQYF. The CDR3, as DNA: TGTGCCACCACCATCCTACCCGGCGGAGAGACCCAGTACTTC.

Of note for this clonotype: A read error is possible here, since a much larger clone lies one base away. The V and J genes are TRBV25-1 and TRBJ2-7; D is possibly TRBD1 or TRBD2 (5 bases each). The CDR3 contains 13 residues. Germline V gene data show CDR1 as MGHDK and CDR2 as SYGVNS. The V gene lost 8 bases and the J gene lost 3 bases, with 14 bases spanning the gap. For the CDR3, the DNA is TGTGCCAGCGGTGTGGGACCTGGCTACGAGCAGTACTTC. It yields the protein CASGVGPGYEQYF.

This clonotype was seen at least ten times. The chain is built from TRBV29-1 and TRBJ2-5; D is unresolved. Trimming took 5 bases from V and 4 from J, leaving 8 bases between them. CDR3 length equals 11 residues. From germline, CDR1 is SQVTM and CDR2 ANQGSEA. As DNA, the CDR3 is TGCAGCGTTCAGCCGGGAGAGACCCAGTACTTC. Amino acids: CSVQPGETQYF.

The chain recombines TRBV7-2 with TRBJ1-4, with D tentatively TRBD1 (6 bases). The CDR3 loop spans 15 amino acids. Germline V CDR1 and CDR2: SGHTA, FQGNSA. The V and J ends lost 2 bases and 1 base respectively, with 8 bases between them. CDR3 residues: CASSLLTGTNEKLFF. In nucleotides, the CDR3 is TGTGCCAGCAGCTTACTGACAGGAACTAATGAAAAACTGTTTTTT. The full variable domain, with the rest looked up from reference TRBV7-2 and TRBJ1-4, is GAGVSQSPSNKVTEKGKDVELRCDPISGHTALYWYRQSLGQGLEFLIYFQGNSAPDKSGLPSDRFSAERTGGSVSTLTIQRTQQEDSAVYLCASSLLTGTNEKLFFGSGTQLSVL.

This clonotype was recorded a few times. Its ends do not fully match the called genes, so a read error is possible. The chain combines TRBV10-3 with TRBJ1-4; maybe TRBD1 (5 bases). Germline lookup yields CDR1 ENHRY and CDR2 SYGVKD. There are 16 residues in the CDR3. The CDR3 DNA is TGTGCCAGCAGTTACCCGACAGTCGTAGGGAATGAAAAACTGTTTTTT. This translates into CASSYPTVVGNEKLFF.

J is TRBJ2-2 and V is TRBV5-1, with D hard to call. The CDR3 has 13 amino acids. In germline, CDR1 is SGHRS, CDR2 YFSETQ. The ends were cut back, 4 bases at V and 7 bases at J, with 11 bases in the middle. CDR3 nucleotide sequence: TGCGCCAGCAGCGTGGATGGTGGCGGGGAGCTGTTTTTT. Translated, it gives CASSVDGGGELFF.

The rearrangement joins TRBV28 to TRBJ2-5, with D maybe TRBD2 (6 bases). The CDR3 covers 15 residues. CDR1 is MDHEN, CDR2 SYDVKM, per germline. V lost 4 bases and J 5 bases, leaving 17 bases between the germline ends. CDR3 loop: CASSYRDSRGETQYF. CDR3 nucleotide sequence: TGTGCCAGCAGTTACCGGGACTCCCGGGGGGAGACCCAGTACTTC. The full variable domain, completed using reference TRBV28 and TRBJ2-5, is DVKVTQSSRYLVKRTGEKVFLECVQDMDHENMFWYRQDPGLGLRLIYFSYDVKMKEKGDIPEGYSVSREKKERFSLILESASTNQTSMYLCASSYRDSRGETQYFGPGTRLLVL.

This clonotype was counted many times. The CDR3 loop reads CASSEGRSDLGTQYF. As DNA, the CDR3 is TGTGCCAGCAGTGAAGGGCGGTCGGACCTAGGGACCCAGTACTTC. V is TRBV2 and J is TRBJ2-5; unclear D gene. CDR1 and CDR2 from the germline V gene are SNHLY and FYNNEI. This CDR3 is 15 amino acids long. V was clipped by 1 base and J by 7 bases, with 16 bases between them.

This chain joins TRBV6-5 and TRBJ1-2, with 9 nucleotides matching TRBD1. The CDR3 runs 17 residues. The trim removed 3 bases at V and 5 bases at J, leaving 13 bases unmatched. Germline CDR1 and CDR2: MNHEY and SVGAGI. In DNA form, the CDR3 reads TGTGCCAGCAGTTATTCCGTGGGACAGGGCACTTTTTATGGCTACACCTTC. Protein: CASSYSVGQGTFYGYTF.

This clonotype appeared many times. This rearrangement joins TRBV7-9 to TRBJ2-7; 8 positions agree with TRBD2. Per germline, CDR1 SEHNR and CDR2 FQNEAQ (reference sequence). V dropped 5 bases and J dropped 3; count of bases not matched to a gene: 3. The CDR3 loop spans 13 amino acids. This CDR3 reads CASSTGTSYEQYF. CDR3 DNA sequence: TGTGCCAGCAGCACCGGGACTAGCTACGAGCAGTACTTC.

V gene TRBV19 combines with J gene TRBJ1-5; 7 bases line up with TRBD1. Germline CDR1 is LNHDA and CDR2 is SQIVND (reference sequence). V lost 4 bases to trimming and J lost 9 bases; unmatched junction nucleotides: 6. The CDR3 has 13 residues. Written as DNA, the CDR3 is TGTGCCAGTAGTAGGGACAGAAGCCGGCCCCAGCATTTT. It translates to CASSRDRSRPQHF.

The CDR3 reads CSTSGDGTGQETQYF. The CDR3 bases are TGCAGTACCTCAGGGGACGGGACAGGTCAAGAGACCCAGTACTTC. J is TRBJ2-5 and V is TRBV20-1; 8 bases fit TRBD1. The CDR3 covers 15 residues. Looked up from germline, CDR1 is DFQATT and CDR2 is SNEGSKA (reference sequence). V dropped 8 bases and J dropped 2; count of bases not matched to a gene: 13.

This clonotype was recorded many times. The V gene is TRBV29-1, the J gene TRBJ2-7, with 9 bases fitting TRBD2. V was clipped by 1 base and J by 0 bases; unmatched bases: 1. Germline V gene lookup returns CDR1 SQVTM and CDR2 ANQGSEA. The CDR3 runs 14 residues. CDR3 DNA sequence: TGCAGCGTTGAAGCTAGCGGGATCTCCTACGAGCAGTACTTC. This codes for CSVEASGISYEQYF.

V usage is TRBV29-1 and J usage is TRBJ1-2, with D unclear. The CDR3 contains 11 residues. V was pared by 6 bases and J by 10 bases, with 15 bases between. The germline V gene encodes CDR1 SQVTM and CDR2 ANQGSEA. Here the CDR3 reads CSVRLGGDYTF. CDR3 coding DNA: TGCAGCGTGCGTCTGGGCGGAGACTACACCTTC.

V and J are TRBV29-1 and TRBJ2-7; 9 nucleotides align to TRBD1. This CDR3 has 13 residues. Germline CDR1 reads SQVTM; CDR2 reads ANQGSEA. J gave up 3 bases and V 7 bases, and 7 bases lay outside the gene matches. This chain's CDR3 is CSGADRGGYEQYF. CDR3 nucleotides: TGCAGCGGTGCGGACAGGGGCGGCTACGAGCAGTACTTC.

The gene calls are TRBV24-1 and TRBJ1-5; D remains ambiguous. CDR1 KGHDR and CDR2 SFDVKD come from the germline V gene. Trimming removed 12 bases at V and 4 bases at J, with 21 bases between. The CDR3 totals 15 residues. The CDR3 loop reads CAWTPLGPINQPQHF. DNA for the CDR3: TGTGCCTGGACCCCACTCGGACCGATAAATCAGCCCCAGCATTTT.

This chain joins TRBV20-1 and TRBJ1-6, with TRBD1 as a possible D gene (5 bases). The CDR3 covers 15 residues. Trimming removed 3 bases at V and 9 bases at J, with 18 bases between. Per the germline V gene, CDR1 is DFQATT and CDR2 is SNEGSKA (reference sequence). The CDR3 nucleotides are TGCAGTGCTAGCCTCGTTGCGGGGGAAAGTTCACCCCTCCACTTT. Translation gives CSASLVAGESSPLHF.